This T cell receptor beta chain appears in the sequencing data of a study of cytomegalovirus exposure and HLA in healthy donors. Regarding the study as a whole: Sequencing likely generated an artifact that appeared as a cluster of highly shared sequence variants. The authors listed 150 to 200 TCR beta chains as cytomegalovirus-associated.

Primers included in the PCR were 60 Vbeta and 13 Jbeta primers. Produced via immunoSEQ multiplex PCR; TCRdb's table is partial and in-frame only. The sample includes 150,000 to 200,000 clones, 77% of them seen just once. This clone occurred once. The target antigen is unknown. V was cut by 4 bases and J by 2 bases, with 14 bases left in between. The CDR3 contains 15 residues. Looked up from germline, CDR1 is LNHDA and CDR2 is SQIVND (reference sequence). Input material: PBMCs. The rearrangement uses TRBV19 and TRBJ1-1, with D possibly being TRBD1 (5 bases). The TCR sequence derives from a woman aged 30 to 39 in good health and CMV-seropositive. The CDR3 here is CASSTKGNLNTEAFF. The CDR3 DNA sequence: TGTGCCAGTAGTACCAAGGGGAATCTTAACACTGAAGCTTTCTTT.